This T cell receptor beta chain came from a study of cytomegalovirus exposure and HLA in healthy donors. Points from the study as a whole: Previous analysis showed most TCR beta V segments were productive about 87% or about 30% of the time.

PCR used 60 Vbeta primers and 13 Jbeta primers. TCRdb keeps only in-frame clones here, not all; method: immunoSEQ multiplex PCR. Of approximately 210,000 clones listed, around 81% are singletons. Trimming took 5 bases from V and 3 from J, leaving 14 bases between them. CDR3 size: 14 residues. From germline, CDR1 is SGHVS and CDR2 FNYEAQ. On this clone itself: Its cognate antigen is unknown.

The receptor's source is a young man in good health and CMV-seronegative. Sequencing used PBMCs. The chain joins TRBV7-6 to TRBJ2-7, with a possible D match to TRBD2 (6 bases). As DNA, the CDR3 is TGTGCCAGCAGCCCTGGGCGGGGAGTCTACGAGCAGTACTTC. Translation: CASSPGRGVYEQYF.